Sequencing of this T cell receptor beta chain was carried out in a study of T cells in Graves' hyperthyroidism and ophthalmopathy. The CDR3 extends over 16 amino acids. V lost 7 bases to trimming and J lost 7 bases; unmatched junction nucleotides: 10. The germline V gene encodes CDR1 MNHNS and CDR2 SASEGT. Using RNA transcripts as the source, TCR beta CDR3 regions were amplified. Carried out on the TCR CDR3, a first-round RT-PCR used the HTBI primer set. MiXCR, applied by TCRdb to the multiplex PCR reads, yields one record per CDR3 protein. The repertoire holds 500,000 to 750,000 distinct CDR3 sequences, roughly 14% seen once, with about 7% in the top ten. This clonotype has just a few counts.

This TCR derives from a woman in her twenties or thirties with Graves' hyperthyroidism. Sequences were obtained from blood. The gene calls are TRBV6-1 and TRBJ2-2; TRBD2 matches 12 bases. The CDR3 reads CASTRTSGTFHGELFF. CDR3 in DNA: TGTGCCAGCACTAGGACTAGCGGGACCTTCCACGGGGAGCTGTTTTTT.